The 17 T cell receptor beta chains below all came from one sample that was sequenced in a study of T cells in Graves' hyperthyroidism and ophthalmopathy. Researchers amplified the TCR beta CDR3 regions from RNA transcripts. The TCR CDR3 first-round RT-PCR relied on the HTBI primer set. TCRdb recomputed calls from the multiplex PCR reads with MiXCR, one row per CDR3 protein. The data hold 540,000 or so distinct CDR3 sequences, with about 45% observed a single time. The sequenced sample consisted of peripheral blood or thyroid tissue (not recorded which). The origin of the receptors is an adult woman with Graves' disease, either hyperthyroidism or ophthalmopathy (not recorded which).

About this clonotype itself: The conserved final phenylalanine or tryptophan is absent from the CDR3, which likely points to a read error. No DNA is shown, since the ends of the CDR3 on it are uncertain; the CDR3 is the one TCRdb lists. The rearrangement joins TRBV7-2 to TRBJ1-6. Germline V gene lookup returns CDR1 SGHTA and CDR2 FQGNSA. The length of the CDR3 is 8 amino acids, counting both ends. The CDR3 is CASSPTLA.

Concerning this clonotype: A read error may explain this, as a much larger clone is one base away. The chain uses TRBV4-3 and TRBJ1-5; D is uncertain. Trimming pared 1 base from V and 6 bases from J, leaving 10 bases between. The germline V gene encodes CDR1 LGHNA and CDR2 YSLEER. CDR3 size: 14 residues. The CDR3 spells CASSQARGPQPQHF. In nucleotides, the CDR3 is TGCGCCAGCAGCCAAGCTAGAGGTCCTCAGCCCCAGCATTTT.

The rearrangement links TRBV29-1 to TRBJ2-2; 11 nucleotides match TRBD1. In germline, CDR1 is SQVTM, CDR2 ANQGSEA. V lost 7 bases and J lost 8; bases outside the gene matches: 6. The CDR3 consists of 13 residues. In DNA form, the CDR3 reads TGCAGCGCCGGACAGGGGGCAGAAGGGGAGCTGTTTTTT. This codes for CSAGQGAEGELFF.

This clonotype was counted between two and nine times. The chain is built from TRBV7-9 and TRBJ1-1; D gene ambiguous. V lost 3 bases, J lost 2 bases, and 7 bases lay in between. Germline CDR1 reads SEHNR; CDR2 reads FQNEAQ (reference sequence). The CDR3 has 13 amino acids. This chain's CDR3 is CASSLSDNTEAFF. The CDR3 region has the DNA TGTGCCAGCAGCTTGTCCGATAACACTGAAGCTTTCTTT.

The rearrangement links TRBV7-3 to TRBJ2-2; D gene unclear. The CDR3 consists of 16 residues. Trimming shortened V by 8 bases and J by 0 bases, and 16 bases separated the two germline ends. Germline loops: CDR1 SGHTA, CDR2 FQGTGA. The CDR3 region is CASSPRQGANTGELFF. The CDR3 coding sequence is TGTGCCAGCTCACCACGGCAAGGAGCGAACACCGGGGAGCTGTTTTTT. Supplemented by reference TRBV7-3 and TRBJ2-2, the full variable domain reads GAGVSQTPSNKVTEKGKYVELRCDPISGHTALYWYRQSLGQGPEFLIYFQGTGAADDSGLPNDRFFAVRPEGSVSTLKIQRTERGDSAVYLCASSPRQGANTGELFFGEGSRLTVL.

The sample holds a few counts of this clonotype. The chain is built from TRBV15 and TRBJ1-5; TRBD1 might be the D (5 bases). The length of the CDR3 is 15 residues. Germline V lookup: CDR1 LNHNV, CDR2 YYDKDF (reference sequence). Trimming removed 0 bases at V and 6 bases at J, with 12 bases between. CDR3 sequence reads: CATSRDAGHGQPQHF. In DNA form, the CDR3 reads TGTGCCACCAGCAGAGATGCAGGGCACGGTCAGCCCCAGCATTTT.

This clonotype is a singleton in its sample. One base away lies a much larger clone, so this may be a sequencing read error. This chain uses TRBV5-6 with TRBJ2-7; D remains unclear. Per germline, CDR1 SGHDT and CDR2 YYEEEE. Trimming left V 5 bases short and J 7 bases short, with 13 bases between. The length of the CDR3 is 12 residues. CDR3 residues: CASSRPWDEQYF. The CDR3 region has the DNA TGTGCCAGCAGTCGACCTTGGGATGAGCAGTACTTC. The entire variable domain, with the rest obtained from reference TRBV5-6 and TRBJ2-7, is as follows: DAGVTQSPTHLIKTRGQQVTLRCSPKSGHDTVSWYQQALGQGPQFIFQYYEEEERQRGNFPDRFSGHQFPNYSSELNVNALLLGDSALYLCASSRPWDEQYFGPGTRLTVT.

A word on this clonotype: This may be a read error, as it is one base from a much larger clone. This sequence joins TRBV6-5 and TRBJ2-7; TRBD1 agrees at 11 bases. The CDR3 runs 14 residues. Germline V CDR1 and CDR2: MNHEY, SVGAGI. The CDR3 nucleotides read TGTGCCAGCAGTTACTCGGACAGGGGGCGCGGGCAGCACTTC. Its protein is CASSYSDRGRGQHF.

This clonotype was detected ten times or more. The chain employs TRBV7-2 and TRBJ1-3, with no clear D. This CDR3 has 13 amino acids. CDR1 SGHTA and CDR2 FQGNSA come from the germline V gene. Trimming removed 5 bases at V and 0 bases at J, with 5 bases between. The CDR3 protein is CASSRYSGNTIYF. The CDR3 bases are TGTGCCAGCAGCCGCTACTCTGGAAACACCATATATTTT.

The chain is built from TRBV2 and TRBJ1-2; TRBD1 matches at 12 bases. This CDR3 is built from 16 residues. The V gene end was trimmed by 0 bases and the J gene end by 4 bases; junction bases not matched to a gene: 3. Germline CDR1 is SNHLY and CDR2 is FYNNEI. The CDR3 is CASSEAGQGAGYGYTF. As DNA, the CDR3 is TGTGCCAGCAGTGAAGCGGGACAGGGGGCAGGCTATGGCTACACCTTC.

This clonotype was found many times. The chain couples TRBV15 to TRBJ1-6; 8 nucleotides line up with TRBD1. V was clipped by 3 bases and J by 7 bases; unmatched bases: 8. There are 16 residues in the CDR3. Germline CDR1 reads LNHNV; CDR2 reads YYDKDF (reference sequence). The CDR3 region has the DNA TGTGCCACCAGCAGGGATCACGGGACAGGAAATTCACCCCTCCACTTT. Its protein is CATSRDHGTGNSPLHF.

This clonotype appeared many times. The chain uses TRBV5-4 and TRBJ1-3; D is unclear. CDR3 length equals 16 residues. Deletions cut 1 base from V and 0 bases from J, with 11 bases between. Germline CDR1 SGHNT, CDR2 YYREEE (reference sequence). CDR3 DNA sequence: TGTGCCAGCAGCTTGAGCCCGGGCAACTCTGGAAACACCATATATTTT. Its protein product is CASSLSPGNSGNTIYF.

The chain joins TRBV28 to TRBJ1-1, with 9 nucleotides matching TRBD1. Per the germline V gene, CDR1 is MDHEN and CDR2 is SYDVKM. V shed 9 bases, J shed 5 bases, and the junction held 7 bases outside the gene matches. This CDR3 has 13 residues. CDR3 residues: CASRDRASTEAFF. In DNA, the CDR3 is TGTGCCAGTAGGGACAGGGCGTCTACTGAAGCTTTCTTT. The full variable domain, its missing parts supplied by reference TRBV28 and TRBJ1-1, is DVKVTQSSRYLVKRTGEKVFLECVQDMDHENMFWYRQDPGLGLRLIYFSYDVKMKEKGDIPEGYSVSREKKERFSLILESASTNQTSMYLCASRDRASTEAFFGQGTRLTVV.

This clonotype was found a few times. The rearrangement joins TRBV10-3 to TRBJ1-2; 8 positions match TRBD1. There are 13 residues in the CDR3. With V trimmed by 4 bases and J by 8 bases, 6 bases remained unmatched. In germline, CDR1 is ENHRY, CDR2 SYGVKD. The DNA of the CDR3 is TGTGCCATCAGTGGCCGGACAGGGCACGGCTACACCTTC. Protein: CAISGRTGHGYTF.

This clonotype has at least ten counts. V gene TRBV12-3 or TRBV12-4 combines with J gene TRBJ2-5; TRBD1 matches at 11 bases. This CDR3 contains 15 residues. V gave up 5 bases and J gave up 5 bases; unmatched junction bases: 7. This chain's CDR3 is CASSPRTGGSETQYF. Written as DNA, the CDR3 is TGTGCCAGCAGTCCTCGGACAGGGGGCTCGGAGACCCAGTACTTC.

This clonotype has at least ten counts. The V and J genes are TRBV10-3 and TRBJ2-6; D might be TRBD2 (6 bases). Trimming left V 3 bases short and J 0 bases short, with 9 bases between. This CDR3 has 16 residues. The V gene's germline CDR1 is ENHRY and CDR2 SYGVKD. CDR3 protein: CAISEYGSSGANVLTF. DNA for the CDR3: TGTGCCATCAGTGAATACGGGAGCTCTGGGGCCAACGTCCTGACTTTC.

The gene calls are TRBV10-3 and TRBJ2-2; D remains ambiguous. Germline V lookup: CDR1 ENHRY, CDR2 SYGVKD. V lost 9 bases, J lost 4 bases, and 9 bases lay in between. CDR3 length: 12 amino acids. CDR3 sequence: CAMKDLTGELFF. The DNA of the CDR3 is TGTGCCATGAAGGACCTCACCGGGGAGCTGTTTTTT.